What follows describes a single TCR beta chain. Assay: immunoSEQ multiplex PCR; the TCRdb copy retains only in-frame clones and omits some. The data hold fewer than 200,000 clones, with approximately 84% observed a single time. The data were obtained in a study of blood T cell repertoires in COVID-19. Study-level background: Researchers got acute and convalescent COVID-19 samples from the United States, Italy and Spain. In each case, the material was cDNA or gDNA derived from T cells, B-cell-depleted T cells, or PBMCs.

Participants were aged roughly 18 to 89 years from 20 to 30 US areas. CDR1 is WNHNN and CDR2 is SYGVQD in the germline V gene (reference sequence). This CDR3 has 14 amino acids. V was shortened by 3 bases and J by 8 bases, with 14 bases between the two germline ends. This receptor was obtained from a human donor with acute COVID-19. The donor label of this sample is uncertain. This chain links TRBV10-1 with TRBJ2-4, with D tentatively TRBD1 (5 bases). Sequencing used PBMCs or T cells enriched from blood (not recorded which). The CDR3 region is CASSDPGKGDIQYF. CDR3 in DNA: TGCGCCAGCAGTGATCCAGGGAAAGGGGACATTCAGTACTTC.